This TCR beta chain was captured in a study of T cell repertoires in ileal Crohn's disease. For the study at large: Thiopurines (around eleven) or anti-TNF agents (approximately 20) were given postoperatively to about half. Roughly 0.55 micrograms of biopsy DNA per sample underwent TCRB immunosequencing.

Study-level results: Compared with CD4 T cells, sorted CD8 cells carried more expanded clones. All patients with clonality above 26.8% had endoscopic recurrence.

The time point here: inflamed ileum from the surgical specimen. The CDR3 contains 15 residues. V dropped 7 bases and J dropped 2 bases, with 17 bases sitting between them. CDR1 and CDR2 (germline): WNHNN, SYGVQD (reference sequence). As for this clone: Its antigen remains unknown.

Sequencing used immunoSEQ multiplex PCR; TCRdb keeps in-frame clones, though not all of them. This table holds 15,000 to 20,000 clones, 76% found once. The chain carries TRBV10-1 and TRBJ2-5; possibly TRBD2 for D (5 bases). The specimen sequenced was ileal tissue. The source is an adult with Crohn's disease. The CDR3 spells CASTLTSNGQETQYF. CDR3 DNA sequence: TGCGCCAGCACCTTAACTAGTAACGGTCAAGAGACCCAGTACTTC.